What follows is one T cell receptor (beta chain) and its context. Its antigen is not known. As the sequencing template, cDNA was produced by extracting RNA and reverse transcribing it. Using immunoSEQ multiplex PCR, the repertoire was profiled, and TCRdb retains in-frame clones only, with some absent. The profile shows about 220,000 clones, about three fifths of them singletons. This sample is part of a study of CD8+ T cells in alopecia areata. Treatment denoted: oral pan-JAK inhibitor, 5-10 mg twice daily. Study outcomes and limitations: Significant decreases in scalp clonality and expanded CD8+ clones followed tofacitinib treatment.

CDR3 length: 14 residues. V shed 2 bases, J shed 3 bases, and the junction held 5 bases outside the gene matches. Germline V gene sequence: CDR1 SGHDT, CDR2 YYEEEE. This chain links TRBV5-6 with TRBJ2-7; 7 bases line up with TRBD1. This sequence was found in a human donor with alopecia areata. Sequenced here: CD4+ T cells sorted from blood, sampled at week 4, from a patient treated with tofacitinib. The CDR3 is CASSLINRGYEQYF. In DNA, the CDR3 is TGTGCCAGCAGCTTAATAAACAGGGGCTACGAGCAGTACTTC.